The 15 T cell receptor beta chains below were found in one sample sequenced in a study of response to subunit inactivated influenza vaccine. Each CDR3 protein is one row after TCRdb ran MiXCR on the RT-PCR reads. The sample shows about 520,000 distinct CDR3 sequences, 6.5% to 8% of them seen only once. This material consisted of PBMCs from blood, taken about 24 months after vaccination. Receptor source: a man between 50 and 69 years old who received an inactivated influenza vaccine.

This clonotype appeared a few times. The J gene is TRBJ1-1, the V gene TRBV20-1, with D possibly being TRBD1 (5 bases). The CDR3 covers 14 residues. Germline V gene data show CDR1 as DFQATT and CDR2 as SNEGSKA (reference sequence). The germline V and J ends were trimmed by 3 bases and 4 bases, with 15 bases remaining between them. CDR3 loop: CSASTLGVGTEAFF. The DNA of the CDR3 is TGCAGTGCTAGCACTTTGGGGGTAGGCACTGAAGCTTTCTTT.

This clonotype was seen a few times. This chain joins TRBV20-1 and TRBJ2-1; no clear D gene. There are 14 residues in the CDR3. CDR1 is DFQATT and CDR2 is SNEGSKA in the germline V gene (reference sequence). V lost 3 bases, J lost 0 bases, and 9 bases lay in between. The CDR3 DNA sequence: TGCAGTGCTAGCCCAGCAAGCTCCTACAATGAGCAGTTCTTC. Its protein product is CSASPASSYNEQFF.

This chain links TRBV19 with TRBJ2-1; 9 nucleotides agree with TRBD1. From germline, CDR1 is LNHDA and CDR2 SQIVND (reference sequence). CDR3 length: 16 residues. The junction had 13 bases not matched to a gene; V was cut back by 5 bases and J by 8 bases. CDR3 loop: CASSYRDREFNDEQFF. The CDR3 nucleotides read TGTGCCAGTAGTTACCGGGACAGGGAGTTCAACGATGAGCAGTTCTTC.

This clonotype was recorded at least ten times. The chain uses TRBV7-2 and TRBJ1-1; 9 nucleotides match TRBD1. This CDR3 region has 11 residues. V trimming: 6 bases; J trimming: 10 bases; junction bases outside the gene matches: 3. The V gene's germline CDR1 is SGHTA and CDR2 FQGNSA. CDR3 region: CASRNRGLAFF. CDR3 DNA sequence: TGTGCCAGCAGAAACAGGGGGCTAGCTTTCTTT.

Details on this clonotype: Possible read error: a much larger clone is one base away. The chain carries TRBV7-2 and TRBJ1-5; unclear D gene. Per the germline V gene, CDR1 is SGHTA and CDR2 is FQGNSA. The CDR3 has 14 residues. The germline V and J ends were trimmed by 5 bases and 6 bases, with 14 bases remaining between them. Written as DNA, the CDR3 is TGTGCCAGCAGCCGCGCAGTGGGCGGTCAGCCCCAGCATTTT. It specifies CASSRAVGGQPQHF.

This clonotype was counted ten times or more. V gene TRBV28 combines with J gene TRBJ2-5; 9 bases fit TRBD1. The CDR3 consists of 15 residues. Germline V gene lookup returns CDR1 MDHEN and CDR2 SYDVKM. J lost 3 bases, V lost 7 bases, and 9 bases had no gene match. The CDR3: CASTVLGDREETQYF. DNA of the CDR3: TGTGCCAGCACCGTATTGGGGGACAGGGAAGAGACCCAGTACTTC.

This rearrangement joins TRBV12-3 or TRBV12-4 to TRBJ2-5, with D perhaps TRBD1 or TRBD2 (5 bases each). CDR3 size: 15 residues. V shed 3 bases and J shed 9 bases, with 20 bases lying between them. The DNA for the CDR3 is TGTGCCAGCAGTTTCGCCGGGACGGCCCTGTTGTCCCAGTACTTC. Its translation is CASSFAGTALLSQYF.

There are many counts of this clonotype. This rearrangement joins TRBV12-3 or TRBV12-4 to TRBJ2-4, with D perhaps TRBD1 or TRBD2 (5 bases each). V lost 0 bases and J lost 0, with 12 bases in between. This CDR3 has 17 amino acids. The CDR3 DNA follows: TGTGCCAGCAGTTTAGCGATGGGGGTAGGAGCCAAAAACATTCAGTACTTC. This gives the protein CASSLAMGVGAKNIQYF.

V gene TRBV5-1 combines with J gene TRBJ2-4; D possibly uses TRBD1 or TRBD2 (5 bases each). The CDR3 is 14 amino acids. The germline gives CDR1 SGHRS, CDR2 YFSETQ. V was shortened by 4 bases and J by 6 bases, with 14 bases between the two germline ends. The chain's CDR3 is CASSLEGSGNIQYF. The DNA for the CDR3 is TGCGCCAGCAGCCTCGAGGGGAGTGGAAACATTCAGTACTTC.

This clonotype was detected many times. V is TRBV21-1 and J is TRBJ2-3. TRBV21-1 is a known pseudogene. The CDR3 loop spans 15 amino acids. The CDR3 region has the DNA TGTGCCAGCAGGAGACCGCGGCTAAGCACAGATACGCAGTATTTT. It yields the protein CASRRPRLSTDTQYF.

The V gene is TRBV20-1, the J gene TRBJ1-2, with 7 bases aligning to TRBD1. Germline values: CDR1 DFQATT, CDR2 SNEGSKA (reference sequence). CDR3 length: 15 amino acids. The V segment lost 0 bases and the J segment 8 bases; nucleotides outside the gene matches: 12. CDR3 residues: CSAREAGQAPGGYTF. CDR3 bases: TGCAGTGCTAGAGAGGCTGGACAGGCTCCGGGGGGCTACACCTTC.

The V and J genes are TRBV7-8 and TRBJ2-3; 8 bases match TRBD2. In germline, CDR1 is SGHVS, CDR2 FQNEAQ. The ends lost 2 bases at V and 3 bases at J; junction bases unmatched: 7. CDR3 length: 16 residues. The CDR3 protein is CASSLYGGGNTDTQYF. CDR3 nucleotide sequence: TGTGCCAGCAGCTTATACGGCGGGGGGAATACAGATACGCAGTATTTT.

The V and J genes are TRBV7-6 and TRBJ2-7, with TRBD2 matching 10 bases. Germline CDR1 SGHVS, CDR2 FNYEAQ. This CDR3 region has 16 residues. Trimming at V came to 1 base and at J to 1 base, leaving 4 bases not matched to a gene. CDR3 residues: CASSLDSGGPSYEQYF. The DNA for the CDR3 is TGTGCCAGCAGCTTAGATAGCGGGGGGCCATCCTACGAGCAGTACTTC.

This clonotype was seen a few times. V and J are TRBV20-1 and TRBJ2-7; D might be TRBD1 (5 bases). The V gene lost 2 bases and the J gene lost 2 bases, with 7 bases spanning the gap. The CDR3 contains 12 residues. Germline CDR1 reads DFQATT; CDR2 reads SNEGSKA (reference sequence). CDR3 DNA: TGCAGTGCTAGACCAGGGACCTACGAGCAGTACTTC. Translated, it gives CSARPGTYEQYF.

This clonotype came up a few times. The J gene is TRBJ2-3, the V gene TRBV20-1; the D gene could be TRBD1 or TRBD2 (6 bases each). Between the trimmed V and J ends, which lost 3 bases and 3 bases, there was a span of 10 bases. Germline CDR1 DFQATT, CDR2 SNEGSKA (reference sequence). The CDR3 is made up of 13 amino acids. The CDR3 bases are TGCAGTGCTAGGAGGGGGAGGACAGATACGCAGTATTTT. Translating gives CSARRGRTDTQYF.